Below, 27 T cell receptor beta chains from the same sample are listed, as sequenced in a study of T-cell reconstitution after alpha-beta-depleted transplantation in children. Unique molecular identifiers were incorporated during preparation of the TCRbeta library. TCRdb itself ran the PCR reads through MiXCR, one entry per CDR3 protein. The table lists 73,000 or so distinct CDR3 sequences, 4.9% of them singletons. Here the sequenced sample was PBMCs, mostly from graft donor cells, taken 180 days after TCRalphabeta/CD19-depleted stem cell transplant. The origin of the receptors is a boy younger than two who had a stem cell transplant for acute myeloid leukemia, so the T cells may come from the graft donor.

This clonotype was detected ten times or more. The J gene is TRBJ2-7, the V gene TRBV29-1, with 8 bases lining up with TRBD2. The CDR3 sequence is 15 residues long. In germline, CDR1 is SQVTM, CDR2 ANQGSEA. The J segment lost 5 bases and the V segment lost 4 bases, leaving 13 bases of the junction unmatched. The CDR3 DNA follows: TGCAGCGTTGGTCCGGGGGGGGGGCTCCAACACGAGCAGTACTTC. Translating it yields CSVGPGGGLQHEQYF.

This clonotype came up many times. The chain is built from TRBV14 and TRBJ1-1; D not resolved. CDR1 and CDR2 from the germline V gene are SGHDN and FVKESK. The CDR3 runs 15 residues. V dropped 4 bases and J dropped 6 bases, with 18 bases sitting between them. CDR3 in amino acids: CASSRSEDPRAEAFF. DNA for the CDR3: TGTGCCAGCAGCCGAAGCGAAGACCCAAGGGCTGAAGCTTTCTTT. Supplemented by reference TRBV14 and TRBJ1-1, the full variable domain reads EAGVTQFPSHSVIEKGQTVTLRCDPISGHDNLYWYRRVMGKEIKFLLHFVKESKQDESGMPNNRFLAERTGGTYSTLKVQPAELEDSGVYFCASSRSEDPRAEAFFGQGTRLTVV.

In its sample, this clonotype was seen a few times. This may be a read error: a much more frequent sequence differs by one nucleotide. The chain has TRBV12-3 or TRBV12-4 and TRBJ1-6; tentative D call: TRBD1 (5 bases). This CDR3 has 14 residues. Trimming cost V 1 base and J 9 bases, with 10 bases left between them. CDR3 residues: CASSLEGWLSPLHF. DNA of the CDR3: TGTGCCAGCAGTTTAGAGGGGTGGCTTTCACCCCTCCACTTT.

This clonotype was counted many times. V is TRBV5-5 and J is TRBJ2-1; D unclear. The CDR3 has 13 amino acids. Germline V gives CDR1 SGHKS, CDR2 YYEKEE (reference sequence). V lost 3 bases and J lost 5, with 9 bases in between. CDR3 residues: CASSSPGHNEQFF. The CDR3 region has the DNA TGTGCCAGCAGCTCACCGGGCCACAATGAGCAGTTCTTC.

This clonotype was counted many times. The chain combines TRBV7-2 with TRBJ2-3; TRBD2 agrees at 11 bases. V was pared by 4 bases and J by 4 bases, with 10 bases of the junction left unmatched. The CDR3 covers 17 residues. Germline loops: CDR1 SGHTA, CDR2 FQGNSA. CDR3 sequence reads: CASSWSSSGGFADTQYF. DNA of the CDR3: TGTGCCAGCAGCTGGAGCTCTAGCGGGGGGTTCGCAGATACGCAGTATTTT.

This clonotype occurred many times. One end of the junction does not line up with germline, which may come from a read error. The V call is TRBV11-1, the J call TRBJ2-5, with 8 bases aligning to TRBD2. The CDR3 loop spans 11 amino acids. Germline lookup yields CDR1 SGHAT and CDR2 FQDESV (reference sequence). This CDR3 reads CASSFLGTSFF. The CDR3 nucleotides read TGTGCCAGCAGCTTTCTCGGGACTAGTTTCTTC.

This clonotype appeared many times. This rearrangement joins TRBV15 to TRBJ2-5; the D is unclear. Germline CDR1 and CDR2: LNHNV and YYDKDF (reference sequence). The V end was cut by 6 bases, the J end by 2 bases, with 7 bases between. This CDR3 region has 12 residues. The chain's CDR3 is CATRDGQETQYF. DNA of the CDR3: TGTGCCACCAGAGACGGACAAGAGACCCAGTACTTC.

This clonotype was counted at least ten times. CDR3 residues: CASSSPDTQYF. The CDR3, as DNA: TGTGCCAGCAGTAGCCCAGATACGCAGTATTTT. The chain recombines TRBV28 with TRBJ2-3, with D hard to call. V lost 5 bases to trimming and J lost 4 bases, with 4 bases between them. The CDR3 runs 11 residues. Germline assignment: CDR1 MDHEN and CDR2 SYDVKM.

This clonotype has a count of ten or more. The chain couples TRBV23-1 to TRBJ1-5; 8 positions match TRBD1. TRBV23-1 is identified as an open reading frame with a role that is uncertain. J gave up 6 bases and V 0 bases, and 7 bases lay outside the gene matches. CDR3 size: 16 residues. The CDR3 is CASSQSTGVGTQPQHF. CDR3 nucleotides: TGCGCCAGCAGTCAATCGACAGGGGTTGGGACTCAGCCCCAGCATTTT.

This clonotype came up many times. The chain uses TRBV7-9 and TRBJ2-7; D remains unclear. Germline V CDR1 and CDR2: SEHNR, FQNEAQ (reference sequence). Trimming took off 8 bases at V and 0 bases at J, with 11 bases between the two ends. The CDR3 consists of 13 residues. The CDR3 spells CASGSTDSYEQYV. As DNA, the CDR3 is TGTGCCAGCGGCTCAACCGACTCCTACGAGCAGTACGTC.

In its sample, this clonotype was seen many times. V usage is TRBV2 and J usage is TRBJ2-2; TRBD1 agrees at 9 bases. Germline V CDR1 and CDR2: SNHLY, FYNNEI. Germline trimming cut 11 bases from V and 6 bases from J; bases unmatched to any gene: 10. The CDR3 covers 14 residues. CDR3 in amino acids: CAAFRDRASGELFF. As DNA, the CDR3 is TGTGCCGCCTTCCGGGACAGGGCTTCCGGGGAGCTGTTTTTT.

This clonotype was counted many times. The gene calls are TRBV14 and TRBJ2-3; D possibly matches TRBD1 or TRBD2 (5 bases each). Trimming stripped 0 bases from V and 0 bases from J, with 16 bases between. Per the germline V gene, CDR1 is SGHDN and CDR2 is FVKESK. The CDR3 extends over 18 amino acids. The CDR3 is CASSQDRGSPPSTDTQYF. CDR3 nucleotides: TGTGCCAGCAGCCAAGATCGGGGCTCCCCCCCGAGCACAGATACGCAGTATTTT.

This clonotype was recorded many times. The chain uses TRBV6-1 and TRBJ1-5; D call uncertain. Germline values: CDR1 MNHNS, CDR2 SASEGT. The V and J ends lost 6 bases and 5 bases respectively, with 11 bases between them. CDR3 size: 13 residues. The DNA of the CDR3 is TGTGCCAGCAGGACATCAGAATATCAGCCCCAGCATTTT. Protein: CASRTSEYQPQHF.

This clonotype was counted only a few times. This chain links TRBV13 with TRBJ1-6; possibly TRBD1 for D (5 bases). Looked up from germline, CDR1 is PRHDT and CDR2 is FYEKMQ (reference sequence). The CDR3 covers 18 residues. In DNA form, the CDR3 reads TGTACCATCAGGACCAACCGGGACCGGGTAGAGGGAAATTCACCCCTCCACTTT. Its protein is CTIRTNRDRVEGNSPLHF.

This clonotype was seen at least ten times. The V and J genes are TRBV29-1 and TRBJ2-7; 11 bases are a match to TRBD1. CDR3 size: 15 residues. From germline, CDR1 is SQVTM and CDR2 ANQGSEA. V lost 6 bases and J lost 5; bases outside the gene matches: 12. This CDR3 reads CSVLLRDRGIHEQYF. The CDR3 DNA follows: TGCAGCGTCCTTCTCCGGGACAGGGGGATCCACGAGCAGTACTTC.

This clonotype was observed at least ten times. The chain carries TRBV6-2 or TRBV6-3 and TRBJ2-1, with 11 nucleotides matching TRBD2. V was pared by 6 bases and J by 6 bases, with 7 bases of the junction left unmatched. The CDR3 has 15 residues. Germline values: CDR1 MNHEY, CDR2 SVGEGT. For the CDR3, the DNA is TGTGCCAGCAGCTTAGCGGGGGGGCCCTTCAATGAGCAGTTCTTC. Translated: CASSLAGGPFNEQFF.

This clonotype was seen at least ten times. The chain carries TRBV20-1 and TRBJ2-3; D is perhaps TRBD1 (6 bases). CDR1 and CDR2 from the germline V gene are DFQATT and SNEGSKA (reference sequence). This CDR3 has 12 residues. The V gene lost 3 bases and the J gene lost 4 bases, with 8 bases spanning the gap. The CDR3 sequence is CSASQGPDTQYF. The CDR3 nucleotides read TGCAGTGCTAGTCAGGGGCCAGATACGCAGTATTTT.

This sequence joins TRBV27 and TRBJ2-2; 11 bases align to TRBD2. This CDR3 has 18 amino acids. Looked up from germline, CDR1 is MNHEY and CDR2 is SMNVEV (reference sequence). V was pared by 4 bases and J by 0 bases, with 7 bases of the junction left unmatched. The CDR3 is CASSSTPTSGANTGELFF. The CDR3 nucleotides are TGTGCCAGCAGTTCAACCCCGACTAGCGGGGCGAACACCGGGGAGCTGTTTTTT.

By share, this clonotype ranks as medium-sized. Written as DNA, the CDR3 is TGTGCCAGCAGCTGCCCGGGACAGAATTACGAGCAGTACTTC. This codes for CASSCPGQNYEQYF. V is TRBV5-6 and J is TRBJ2-7; 7 bases match TRBD1. The CDR3 is 14 amino acids. Germline lookup yields CDR1 SGHDT and CDR2 YYEEEE. The J segment lost 4 bases and the V segment lost 3 bases, leaving 7 bases of the junction unmatched.

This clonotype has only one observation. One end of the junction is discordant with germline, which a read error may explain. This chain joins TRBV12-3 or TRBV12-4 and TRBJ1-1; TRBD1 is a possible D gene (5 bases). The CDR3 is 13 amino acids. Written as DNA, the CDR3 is TGTGCCAGCAGGTTAGGGGCAGACACTGAAGCTTTCTTT. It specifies CASRLGADTEAFF.

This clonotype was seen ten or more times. The CDR3 reads CASSLIQDPNTEAFF. CDR3 DNA: TGCGCCAGCAGCTTAATTCAGGACCCGAACACTGAAGCTTTCTTT. The chain uses TRBV5-1 and TRBJ1-1; no reliable D call. The CDR3 consists of 15 residues. Germline CDR1 is SGHRS and CDR2 is YFSETQ. V was clipped by 2 bases and J by 1 base, with 12 bases between them.

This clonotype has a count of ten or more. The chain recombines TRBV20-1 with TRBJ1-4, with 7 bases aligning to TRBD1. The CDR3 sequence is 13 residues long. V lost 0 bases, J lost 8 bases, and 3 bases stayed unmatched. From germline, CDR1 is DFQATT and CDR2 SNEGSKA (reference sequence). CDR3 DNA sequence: TGCAGTGCTAGAGAGGCAGGGGGAGAAAAACTGTTTTTT. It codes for CSAREAGGEKLFF.

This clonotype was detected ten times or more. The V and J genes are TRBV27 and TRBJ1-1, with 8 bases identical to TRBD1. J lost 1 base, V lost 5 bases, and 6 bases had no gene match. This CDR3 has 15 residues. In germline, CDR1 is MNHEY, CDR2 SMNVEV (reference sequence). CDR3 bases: TGTGCCAGCAGTCCCCGAGACAGGGGGAACACTGAAGCTTTCTTT. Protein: CASSPRDRGNTEAFF.

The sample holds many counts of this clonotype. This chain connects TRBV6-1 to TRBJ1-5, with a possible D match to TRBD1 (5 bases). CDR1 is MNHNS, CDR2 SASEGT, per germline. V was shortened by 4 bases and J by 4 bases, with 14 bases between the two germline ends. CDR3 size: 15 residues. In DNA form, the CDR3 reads TGTGCCAGCAGTGGGGGCCGGGTCGGGAATCAGCCCCAGCATTTT. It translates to CASSGGRVGNQPQHF.

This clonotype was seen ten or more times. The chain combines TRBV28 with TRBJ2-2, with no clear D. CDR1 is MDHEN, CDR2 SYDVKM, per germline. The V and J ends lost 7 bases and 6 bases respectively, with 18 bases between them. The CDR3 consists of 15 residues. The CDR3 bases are TGTGCCAGCACCTTGCCGGGCCCAAGCCCCGGGGAGCTGTTTTTT. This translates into CASTLPGPSPGELFF.

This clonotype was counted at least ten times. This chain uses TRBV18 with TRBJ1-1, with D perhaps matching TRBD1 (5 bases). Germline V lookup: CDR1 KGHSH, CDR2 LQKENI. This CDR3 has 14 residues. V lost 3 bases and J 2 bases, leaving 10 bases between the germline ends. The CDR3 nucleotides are TGTGCCAGCTCACCGCAGTGGGACAACACTGAAGCTTTCTTT. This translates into CASSPQWDNTEAFF.

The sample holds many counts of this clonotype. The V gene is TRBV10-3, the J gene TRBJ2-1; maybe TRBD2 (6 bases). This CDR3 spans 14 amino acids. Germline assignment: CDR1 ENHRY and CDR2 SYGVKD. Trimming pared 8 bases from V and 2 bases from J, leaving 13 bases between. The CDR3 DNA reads TGTGCCATCGCCGGAGGGGCCGCCTACAATGAGCAGTTCTTC. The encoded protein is CAIAGGAAYNEQFF.